Included here is one TCR beta chain sequence, with context. It lacks a known antigen. No much larger clonotype is one base removed from it; base qualities were not supplied. Using the deep immunoSEQ assay, multiplex PCR amplified TCR CDR3 regions from genomic DNA. Genomic DNA extracted from each cell subset was distributed evenly over all wells of several immunoSEQ 96-well plates, and each plate served as one replicate. For unsorted PBMC, approximately 300 ng of genomic DNA, equivalent to tens of thousands of T cell genomes, went into each replicate PCR. Ten immunoSEQ deep assay plates were used to sequence the unsorted PBMC genomic DNA. Purified libraries were quantified with a Qubit 3.0 fluorometer, sized on a Bioanalyzer 2100, and re-quantified with the KAPA Library Quantification kit. Every immunoSEQ 96-well plate was sequenced on a dedicated single-read 150-cycle Illumina NextSeq 550 flow cell. Turning to the authors' computational methods: Because the immunoSEQ output held only junctional sequences and lacked quality scores, the filtering could not match the filtering applied to full-length reads. Sequences were annotated with PyIR, a Python wrapper for IgBLAST v1.9, using IMGT germline references to assign V/J genes and CDR3. Any read was removed if the V/J assignment was weak (E-value above 1e-6), the CDR3 was missing, or the read contained stop codons, out-of-frame junctions, or ambiguous translated residues. V3J clonotypes were defined as sequences sharing an identical inferred V gene, J gene, and CDR3 amino acid sequence. The percentage overlap between two repertoires was calculated by dividing the number of shared unique clonotypes by the size of the smaller repertoire. RTK rarefaction, the Chao1 estimator, and Recon v2.1 estimates of unobserved clonotypes were used to assess repertoire richness. TCRdb mirrors the immuneACCESS table, restricted to in-frame sequences. Some clones are absent from its copies; in checked studies, under half trace to an unresolved V gene, and the reason for the others is unknown. V, J and clone size were drawn from that table, and D and trimming were deduced from the DNA. For this sample there are 450,000 to 500,000 clones; around 73% appear just once. The leading ten clones occupy around 12% of the sample.

The CDR3 has 17 amino acids, counting the end cysteine and phenylalanine. Just CDR3 DNA is preserved here, 51 bases in frame from base 1. The donors were healthy, HIV-negative adults who had no recently reported acute infections or vaccinations. Every donor was a Caucasian adult residing in Nashville, Tennessee, USA. In the unsorted samples, roughly 90 million PBMCs were counted, and genomic DNA was extracted using the QIAamp DNA Blood Mini kit. Blood was obtained by leukapheresis, after which PBMCs were separated by Ficoll-Histopaque density gradient centrifugation and cryopreserved in liquid nitrogen vapor phase. This sample is drawn from a study of shared clonotypes between healthy human individuals (dated by TCRdb to 2018 to 2020). Context from the whole study: A couple of women and three men aged 18 to 49 years were included in the cohort. Blood TCR repertoires of several healthy adults were deeply sequenced to estimate repertoire size and the extent of clonotype sharing between individuals. Per donor, leukapheresis produced somewhere between about 0.9 and 10 billion PBMCs. To increase sequencing depth and limit assay-specific biases, TCR repertoire library preparation and sequencing were carried out by different laboratories using diverse techniques.

What the research found in general, with its limitations: Because the study included a small number of donors, the genetic and exposure-history diversity represented was limited. Pairwise subsampling led to the expectation that sequencing depth would affect the degree of clonotype sharing among donors. Sampling was restricted to blood, and TCR repertoires in tissue are likely to differ from TCR repertoires in blood.

The clonotype comes from a woman in her 40s in good health. Some clones in this sample may be carry-over from other donors' samples. Specimen: PBMCs. The rearranged segments are TRBV21-1 and TRBJ2-5; TRBD1, as called in the table, went unchecked against the DNA. TRBV21-1 constitutes a pseudogene. The nucleotide sequence reads as follows: TGTGCCAGCAGCAAAGTGCTGACGAACAGGGGGCAAGAGACCCAGTACTTC. The resulting protein is CASSKVLTNRGQETQYF.